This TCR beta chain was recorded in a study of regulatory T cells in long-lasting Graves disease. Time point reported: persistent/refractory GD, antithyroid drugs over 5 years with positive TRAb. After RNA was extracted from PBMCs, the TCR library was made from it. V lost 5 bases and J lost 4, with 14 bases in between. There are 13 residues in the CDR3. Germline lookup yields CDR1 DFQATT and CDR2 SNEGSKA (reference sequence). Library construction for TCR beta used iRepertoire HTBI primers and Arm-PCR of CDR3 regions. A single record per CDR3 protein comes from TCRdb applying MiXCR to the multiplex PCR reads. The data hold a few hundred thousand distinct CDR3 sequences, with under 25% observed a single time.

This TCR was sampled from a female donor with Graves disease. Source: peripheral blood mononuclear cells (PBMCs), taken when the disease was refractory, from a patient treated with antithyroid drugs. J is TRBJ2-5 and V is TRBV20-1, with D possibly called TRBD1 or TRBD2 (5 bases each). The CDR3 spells CSAGGFSGETQYF. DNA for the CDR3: TGCAGTGCTGGGGGTTTTTCGGGAGAGACCCAGTACTTC.